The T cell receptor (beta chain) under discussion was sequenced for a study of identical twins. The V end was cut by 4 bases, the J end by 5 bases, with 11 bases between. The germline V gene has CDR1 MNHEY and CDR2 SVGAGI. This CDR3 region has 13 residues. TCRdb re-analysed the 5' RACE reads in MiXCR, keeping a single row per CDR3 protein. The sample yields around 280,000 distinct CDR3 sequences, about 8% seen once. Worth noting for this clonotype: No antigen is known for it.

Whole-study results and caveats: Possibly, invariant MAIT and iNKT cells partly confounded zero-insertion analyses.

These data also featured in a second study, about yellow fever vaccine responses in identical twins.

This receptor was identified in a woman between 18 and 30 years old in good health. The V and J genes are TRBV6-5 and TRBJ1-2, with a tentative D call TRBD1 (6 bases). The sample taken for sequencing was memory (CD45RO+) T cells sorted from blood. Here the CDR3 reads CASSFGQQYGYTF. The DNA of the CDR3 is TGTGCCAGCAGTTTTGGACAGCAGTATGGCTACACCTTC.